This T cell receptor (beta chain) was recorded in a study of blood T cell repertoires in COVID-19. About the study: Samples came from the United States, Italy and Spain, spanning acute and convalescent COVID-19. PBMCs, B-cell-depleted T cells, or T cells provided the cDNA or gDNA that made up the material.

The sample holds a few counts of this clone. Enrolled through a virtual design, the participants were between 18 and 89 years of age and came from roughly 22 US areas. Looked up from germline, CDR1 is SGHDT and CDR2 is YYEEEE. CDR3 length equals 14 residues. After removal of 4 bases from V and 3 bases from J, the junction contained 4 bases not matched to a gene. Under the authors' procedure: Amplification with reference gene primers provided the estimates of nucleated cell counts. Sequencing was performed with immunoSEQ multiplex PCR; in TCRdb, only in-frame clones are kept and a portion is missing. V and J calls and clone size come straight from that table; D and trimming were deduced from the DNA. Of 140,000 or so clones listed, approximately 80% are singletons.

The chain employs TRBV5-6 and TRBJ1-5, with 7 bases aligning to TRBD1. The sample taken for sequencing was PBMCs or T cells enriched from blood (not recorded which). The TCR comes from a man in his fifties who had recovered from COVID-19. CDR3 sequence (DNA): TGTGCCAGCAGCATGGGACAGTACAATCAGCCCCAGCATTTT. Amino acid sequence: CASSMGQYNQPQHF.